The entry that follows covers one TCR beta chain sequence. The data stem from a study of blood T cell repertoires in COVID-19. Overall study context: The United States, Italy and Spain were the sources of the acute and convalescent COVID-19 samples. From T cells, B-cell-depleted T cells, or PBMCs came the material, which was cDNA or gDNA.

Authors' data handling: The assay estimated nucleated cells by amplifying reference gene primers. Using immunoSEQ multiplex PCR, the repertoire was profiled, and TCRdb retains in-frame clones only, with some absent. V, J and clone size are those of that table, while D and trimming were read from the DNA. The profile shows some 80,000 clones, roughly 85% of them singletons. Trimming stripped 5 bases from V and 11 bases from J, with 18 bases between. The CDR3 length is 13 residues. Sample: peripheral blood. The rearrangement links TRBV12-3 or TRBV12-4 to TRBJ1-1; possibly TRBD1 for D (5 bases). The sequence came from a man between 60 and 75 years old with COVID-19, enrolled during active disease. DNA for the CDR3: TGTGCCAGCAGTCCTCGTAGGTCGAAGGGGGCTTTCTTT. Its translation: CASSPRRSKGAFF.